This T cell receptor (beta chain) was obtained from a study of T cells in Graves' hyperthyroidism and ophthalmopathy. The TCR beta CDR3 regions underwent amplification using RNA transcripts as the source. First-round RT-PCR of the TCR CDR3 relied on the HTBI primer set. Via MiXCR, TCRdb re-called the multiplex PCR reads, giving one row per CDR3 protein. The sample shows 750,000 to 950,000 distinct CDR3 sequences, 38% of them seen only once. This clonotype has just a few counts. The germline V gene has CDR1 SEHNR and CDR2 FQNEAQ (reference sequence). V was trimmed by 4 bases and J by 5 bases, leaving 18 bases between them. The length of the CDR3 is 16 residues.

The specimen was blood. This receptor was obtained from a young man with Graves' hyperthyroidism. The rearrangement joins TRBV7-9 to TRBJ1-3, with unresolved D. The CDR3 DNA is TGTGCCAGCAGCTCTACCCTCCGGGGAGTACGAAACACCATATATTTT. It yields the protein CASSSTLRGVRNTIYF.